The clone carrying this TCR beta chain was seen once. The V end lost 4 bases, the J end lost 2 bases, and 13 bases lay between the germline ends. The V gene's germline CDR1 is SGHRS and CDR2 YFSETQ. This CDR3 contains 14 residues. In the authors' methods: Reference gene primer amplification gave estimated nucleated cell counts. The table came from immunoSEQ multiplex PCR; TCRdb's copy has only in-frame clones and leaves some out. Clonal size and the V and J genes are those of that table, whereas D and trimming came from the DNA. The sample lists 140,000 to 150,000 clones, roughly 87% occurring once. The data were obtained in a study of blood T cell repertoires in COVID-19. Whole-study context: There were acute and convalescent COVID-19 samples, and they came from the United States, Italy and Spain. T cells, B-cell-depleted T cells, or PBMCs provided the cDNA or gDNA that served as material.

The TCR was taken from a man aged 70 or older with acute or convalescent COVID-19. Sequencing was carried out using peripheral blood. This chain connects TRBV5-1 to TRBJ2-7; D is ambiguous. The CDR3 DNA is TGCGCCAGCAGCCTACTCGAGCCTACCTACGAGCAGTACTTC. This gives the protein CASSLLEPTYEQYF. The full variable domain, rest sourced from reference TRBV5-1 and TRBJ2-7, is KAGVTQTPRYLIKTRGQQVTLSCSPISGHRSVSWYQQTPGQGLQFLFEYFSETQRNKGNFPGRFSGRQFSNSRSEMNVSTLELGDSALYLCASSLLEPTYEQYFGPGTRLTVT.